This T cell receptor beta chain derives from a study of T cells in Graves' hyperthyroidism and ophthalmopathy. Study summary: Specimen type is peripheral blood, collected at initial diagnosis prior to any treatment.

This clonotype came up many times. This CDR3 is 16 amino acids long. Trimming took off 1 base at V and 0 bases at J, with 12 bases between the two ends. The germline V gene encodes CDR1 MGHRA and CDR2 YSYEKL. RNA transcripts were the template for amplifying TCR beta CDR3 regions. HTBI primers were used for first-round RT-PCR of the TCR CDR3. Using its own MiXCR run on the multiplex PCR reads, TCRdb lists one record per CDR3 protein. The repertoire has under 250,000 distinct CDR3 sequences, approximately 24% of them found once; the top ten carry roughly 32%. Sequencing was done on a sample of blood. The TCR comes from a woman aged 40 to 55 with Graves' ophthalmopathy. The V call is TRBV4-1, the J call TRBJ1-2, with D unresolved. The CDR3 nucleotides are TGCGCCAGCAGCCAAGGTGTTGGGAGCTCTAACTATGGCTACACCTTC. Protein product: CASSQGVGSSNYGYTF.